What follows are 29 T cell receptor beta chains derived from one specimen sequenced in a study of shared clonotypes between healthy human individuals. Only in-frame clones appear in the TCRdb table, and some are missing; sequencing was by immunoSEQ multiplex PCR. The repertoire consists of about 1.5 million clones, with roughly 96% occurring once and the leading ten covering roughly 1.2%. The specimen sequenced was naive CD4+ T cells sorted from blood. Subset denoted: CD45RA+ positively selected. The receptors derive from a young man in good health.

The chain uses TRBV19 and TRBJ2-7; no reliable D call. Germline CDR1 reads LNHDA; CDR2 reads SQIVND (reference sequence). V lost 3 bases and J 4 bases, leaving 10 bases between the germline ends. The CDR3 is 13 residues long. This chain's CDR3 is CASSIQAAYEQYF. The CDR3 DNA reads as TGTGCCAGTAGTATCCAAGCAGCTTACGAGCAGTACTTC.

The gene calls are TRBV28 and TRBJ2-5; D tentatively fits TRBD1 or TRBD2 (5 bases each). V was clipped by 10 bases and J by 10 bases, with 16 bases between them. This CDR3 region has 11 residues. Germline assignment: CDR1 MDHEN and CDR2 SYDVKM. The CDR3 protein is CAIGTPKGQYF. The CDR3 coding sequence is TGTGCCATCGGGACGCCCAAAGGCCAGTACTTC.

V gene TRBV6-5 combines with J gene TRBJ1-5; TRBD1 matches 8 bases. Trimming took 4 bases from V and 3 from J; bases not matched to a gene: 5. CDR3 length: 15 residues. Germline V gene sequence: CDR1 MNHEY, CDR2 SVGAGI. CDR3 in DNA: TGTGCCAGCAGTTCCGACAGGGGATACAATCAGCCCCAGCATTTT. Encoded protein: CASSSDRGYNQPQHF.

Turning to this clone: Other DNA sequences of this sample code for an identical CDR3. This sequence joins TRBV19 and TRBJ2-7; TRBD1 matches at 7 bases. The V gene end was trimmed by 2 bases and the J gene end by 2 bases; junction bases not matched to a gene: 3. The CDR3 extends over 14 amino acids. Germline CDR1 is LNHDA and CDR2 is SQIVND (reference sequence). Here the CDR3 reads CASSIRDSPYEQYF. For the CDR3, the DNA is TGTGCCAGTAGTATAAGGGACAGTCCCTACGAGCAGTACTTC.

The chain links TRBV11-2 to TRBJ2-7, with 7 bases fitting TRBD1. Germline V gene data show CDR1 as SGHAT and CDR2 as FQNNGV. V trimming: 8 bases; J trimming: 4 bases; junction bases outside the gene matches: 11. This CDR3 has 14 amino acids. The CDR3 reads CASGRIKGAYEQYF. Here the CDR3 DNA reads TGTGCCAGCGGACGAATCAAGGGGGCTTACGAGCAGTACTTC. The whole variable domain, filled in from reference TRBV11-2 and TRBJ2-7, reads EAGVAQSPRYKIIEKRQSVAFWCNPISGHATLYWYQQILGQGPKLLIQFQNNGVVDDSQLPKDRFSAERLKGVDSTLKIQPAKLEDSAVYLCASGRIKGAYEQYFGPGTRLTVT.

This chain connects TRBV18 to TRBJ2-7; tentatively, D is TRBD2 (6 bases). The CDR3 extends over 17 amino acids. Germline V gene data show CDR1 as KGHSH and CDR2 as LQKENI. V was clipped by 3 bases and J by 3 bases, with 21 bases between them. CDR3 sequence reads: CASSPLPAAGLVYEQYF. In DNA, the CDR3 is TGTGCCAGCTCACCCCTTCCGGCCGCGGGATTAGTCTACGAGCAGTACTTC.

This chain uses TRBV6-1 with TRBJ2-1, with no clear D. Germline CDR1 is MNHNS and CDR2 is SASEGT. Between the trimmed V and J ends, which lost 4 bases and 4 bases, there was a span of 11 bases. CDR3 length: 14 amino acids. The CDR3 DNA follows: TGTGCCAGCAGTGCGGAAAACTTTTACAATGAGCAGTTCTTC. This gives the protein CASSAENFYNEQFF.

This chain's CDR3 is CASRLQGSQPQHF. The CDR3 DNA is TGTGCCAGCAGGCTACAGGGGAGTCAGCCCCAGCATTTT. The gene calls are TRBV5-8 and TRBJ1-5, with TRBD1 matching 7 bases. With V trimmed by 5 bases and J by 6 bases, 5 bases remained unmatched. The CDR3 spans 13 residues. Germline CDR1 reads SGHTS; CDR2 reads YDEGEE.

The gene calls are TRBV18 and TRBJ2-2; 9 bases fit TRBD2. The germline V gene encodes CDR1 KGHSH and CDR2 LQKENI. V shed 4 bases and J 5 bases; nucleotides not matched to a gene: 8. CDR3 length: 16 residues. DNA of the CDR3: TGTGCCAGCTCACAACGGCTAGCGGGGATTACCGGGGAGCTGTTTTTT. Amino acid sequence: CASSQRLAGITGELFF. Drawing the rest from reference TRBV18 and TRBJ2-2, the complete variable domain is NAGVMQNPRHLVRRRGQEARLRCSPMKGHSHVYWYRQLPEEGLKFMVYLQKENIIDESGMPKERFSAEFPKEGPSILRIQQVVRGDSAAYFCASSQRLAGITGELFFGEGSRLTVL.

The CDR3 loop reads CASSYSRQGATEQFF. The CDR3 DNA is TGTGCCAGCAGTTACTCGAGGCAGGGGGCGACTGAGCAGTTCTTC. This chain connects TRBV6-5 to TRBJ2-1; 8 positions agree with TRBD1. V trimming: 0 bases; J trimming: 9 bases; junction bases outside the gene matches: 7. The germline CDR1 and CDR2 sequences are MNHEY and SVGAGI. The CDR3 runs 15 residues.

The chain is built from TRBV9 and TRBJ2-7; TRBD1 might be the D (6 bases). Between the trimmed V and J ends, which lost 0 bases and 6 bases, there was a span of 10 bases. The length of the CDR3 is 13 residues. CDR1 SGDLS and CDR2 YYNGEE come from the germline V gene. Written as DNA, the CDR3 is TGTGCCAGCAGCGTAGACAGGGTAGGCGAGCAGTACTTC. This translates into CASSVDRVGEQYF.

The chain has TRBV12-2 and TRBJ2-3; TRBD2, the table's D call, was not compared with the DNA. TRBV12-2 is shown as a pseudogene. This CDR3 is built from 17 residues. CDR3: CASRYRSRTHSTDTQYF. The CDR3 coding sequence is TGTGCAAGTCGCTATAGGTCGAGGACTCATAGCACAGATACGCAGTATTTT.

This chain links TRBV9 with TRBJ2-4; D possibly matches TRBD1 or TRBD2 (5 bases each). The CDR3 extends over 15 amino acids. The germline V and J ends were trimmed by 0 bases and 2 bases, with 9 bases remaining between them. Germline V gene sequence: CDR1 SGDLS, CDR2 YYNGEE. In DNA form, the CDR3 reads TGTGCCAGCAGCGTAGGAGGGGCGTCCAAAAACATTCAGTACTTC. Encoded protein: CASSVGGASKNIQYF.

This chain uses TRBV7-2 with TRBJ2-3; D is undetermined. The CDR3 loop spans 15 amino acids. The V and J ends lost 1 base and 2 bases respectively, with 10 bases between them. The germline CDR1 and CDR2 sequences are SGHTA and FQGNSA. CDR3 nucleotide sequence: TGTGCCAGCAGCTTAGTGATGTCTTACACAGATACGCAGTATTTT. This translates into CASSLVMSYTDTQYF.

The chain combines TRBV28 with TRBJ2-7; TRBD2 might be the D (5 bases). Germline V CDR1 and CDR2: MDHEN, SYDVKM. V lost 6 bases and J 6 bases, leaving 12 bases between the germline ends. The CDR3 is 12 residues long. CDR3 loop: CASRGSPREQYF. The CDR3 coding sequence is TGTGCCAGCAGGGGGAGTCCACGCGAGCAGTACTTC.

The V call is TRBV5-4, the J call TRBJ1-1; tentative D call: TRBD1 (5 bases). The CDR3 runs to 13 residues. Trimming removed 3 bases at V and 11 bases at J, with 17 bases between. Looked up from germline, CDR1 is SGHNT and CDR2 is YYREEE (reference sequence). In DNA form, the CDR3 reads TGTGCCAGCAGCTCCCCGCGGGGCGCCTCTGCTTTCTTT. It yields the protein CASSSPRGASAFF.

V and J are TRBV5-6 and TRBJ2-7; D might be TRBD2 (5 bases). V lost 5 bases to trimming and J lost 6 bases, with 18 bases between them. The CDR3 is made up of 14 amino acids. Germline-derived CDR1 and CDR2 are SGHDT and YYEEEE. The CDR3 coding sequence is TGTGCCAGCAGGTGGGGAGTTTCCGACGGCGAGCAGTACTTC. It encodes CASRWGVSDGEQYF.

V is TRBV9 and J is TRBJ2-1, with D perhaps matching TRBD2 (6 bases). The germline V and J ends were trimmed by 1 base and 7 bases, with 9 bases remaining between them. Germline loops: CDR1 SGDLS, CDR2 YYNGEE. The CDR3 sequence is 13 residues long. CDR3 sequence reads: CASSVRGGNEQFF. The DNA for the CDR3 is TGTGCCAGCAGCGTACGTGGGGGGAATGAGCAGTTCTTC.

This chain uses TRBV30 with TRBJ2-1; 8 positions match TRBD1. The CDR3 length is 14 residues. J gave up 7 bases and V 2 bases, and 7 bases lay outside the gene matches. Germline V gene data show CDR1 as GTSNPN and CDR2 as SVGIG (reference sequence). CDR3 residues: CAWSLRTGLNEQFF. Here the CDR3 DNA reads TGTGCCTGGAGTCTTAGGACAGGGCTGAATGAGCAGTTCTTC.

This chain connects TRBV7-8 to TRBJ1-4, with 8 bases aligning to TRBD1. Looked up from germline, CDR1 is SGHVS and CDR2 is FQNEAQ. CDR3 size: 15 residues. V shed 4 bases, J shed 7 bases, and the junction held 8 bases outside the gene matches. DNA of the CDR3: TGTGCCAGCAGCTCCTCCGGGACAGGAGGTGAAAAACTGTTTTTT. It specifies CASSSSGTGGEKLFF. Supplemented by reference TRBV7-8 and TRBJ1-4, the full variable domain reads GAGVSQSPRYKVAKRGQDVALRCDPISGHVSLFWYQQALGQGPEFLTYFQNEAQLDKSGLPSDRFFAERPEGSVSTLKIQRTQQEDSAVYLCASSSSGTGGEKLFFGSGTQLSVL.

The gene calls are TRBV2 and TRBJ2-7; the match to TRBD2 covers 8 bases. Germline V gene sequence: CDR1 SNHLY, CDR2 FYNNEI. V gave up 5 bases and J gave up 3 bases; unmatched junction bases: 9. The CDR3 has 15 amino acids. For the CDR3, the DNA is TGTGCCAGCAGTATCGGACTAGCAGGCATCTACGAGCAGTACTTC. Translation: CASSIGLAGIYEQYF.

The chain carries TRBV25-1 and TRBJ2-3; 9 positions match TRBD2. Trimming removed 5 bases from V and 4 bases from J; junction bases left unmatched: 7. Germline V gene data show CDR1 as MGHDK and CDR2 as SYGVNS. The CDR3 length is 15 residues. CDR3 amino acids: CASSLLAGGADTQYF. CDR3 in DNA: TGTGCCAGCAGTCTTCTTGCGGGAGGGGCAGATACGCAGTATTTT. The full variable domain, its missing parts supplied by reference TRBV25-1 and TRBJ2-3, is EADIYQTPRYLVIGTGKKITLECSQTMGHDKMYWYQQDPGMELHLIHYSYGVNSTEKGDLSSESTVSRIRTEHFPLTLESARPSHTSQYLCASSLLAGGADTQYFGPGTRLTVL.

This clone was detected only once. The chain joins TRBV2 to TRBJ1-4; D is perhaps TRBD1 (5 bases). Trimming pared 7 bases from V and 0 bases from J, leaving 9 bases between. This CDR3 is 14 amino acids long. The germline gives CDR1 SNHLY, CDR2 FYNNEI. CDR3 DNA sequence: TGTGCCAGCAAGAGGGGTTCAACTAATGAAAAACTGTTTTTT. It yields the protein CASKRGSTNEKLFF.

This clone was seen a few times. The chain has TRBV25-1 and TRBJ2-7; 7 bases are shared with TRBD2. CDR3 length: 12 amino acids. CDR1 and CDR2 (germline): MGHDK, SYGVNS. Trimming cost V 4 bases and J 5 bases; bases outside gene matches: 2. CDR3 loop: CASSGGGNEQYF. The CDR3 DNA is TGTGCCAGCAGTGGCGGGGGTAACGAGCAGTACTTC.

Here the CDR3 reads CASSPPVYNTGELFF. CDR3 DNA sequence: TGTGCCAGCTCACCACCGGTCTATAACACCGGGGAGCTGTTTTTT. The V gene is TRBV18, the J gene TRBJ2-2; no clear D. Looked up from germline, CDR1 is KGHSH and CDR2 is LQKENI. CDR3 length: 15 residues. V was pared by 0 bases and J by 2 bases, with 7 bases between.

J is TRBJ1-5 and V is TRBV27; 10 positions agree with TRBD1. The CDR3 length is 15 residues. Germline CDR1 is MNHEY and CDR2 is SMNVEV (reference sequence). Trimming removed 5 bases from V and 6 bases from J; junction bases left unmatched: 7. Here the CDR3 DNA reads TGTGCCAGCAGTCCCCGACAGGGGGCGGCTCAGCCCCAGCATTTT. Residues: CASSPRQGAAQPQHF.

The chain has TRBV5-5 and TRBJ2-5; D might be TRBD2 (6 bases). V dropped 3 bases and J dropped 5 bases, with 23 bases sitting between them. In germline, CDR1 is SGHKS, CDR2 YYEKEE (reference sequence). There are 17 residues in the CDR3. The CDR3 sequence is CASSWDDGSRFSETQYF. CDR3 bases: TGTGCCAGCAGCTGGGACGACGGGAGTCGGTTTTCGGAGACCCAGTACTTC.

V is TRBV7-3 and J is TRBJ1-1, with 8 bases aligning to TRBD1. The length of the CDR3 is 14 residues. V shed 2 bases and J 1 base; nucleotides not matched to a gene: 0. CDR1 is SGHTA, CDR2 FQGTGA, per germline. The chain's CDR3 is CASSLDRGNTEAFF. The CDR3, as DNA: TGTGCCAGCAGCTTAGACAGGGGGAACACTGAAGCTTTCTTT.

The chain recombines TRBV2 with TRBJ1-4; D possibly corresponds to TRBD1 (5 bases). V lost 4 bases, J lost 10 bases, and 13 bases lay in between. This CDR3 is built from 13 residues. Germline CDR1 is SNHLY and CDR2 is FYNNEI. CDR3 nucleotide sequence: TGTGCCAGCAGTGCGTCCGGGGCGGGAAAACTGTTTTTT. It translates to CASSASGAGKLFF.